Below are 17 T cell receptor beta chains sequenced from a single sample in a study of T cells in Graves' hyperthyroidism and ophthalmopathy. The source material, RNA transcripts, was used to amplify TCR beta CDR3 regions. Researchers ran a first-round RT-PCR on the TCR CDR3 using the HTBI primer set. TCRdb analysed the multiplex PCR reads with MiXCR anew, one entry per CDR3 protein. The data show about 340,000 distinct CDR3 sequences, roughly 18% seen once. The specimen was blood. These receptors all stem from a woman between 50 and 59 years old with Graves' hyperthyroidism.

This clonotype was seen ten or more times. The chain joins TRBV11-2 to TRBJ2-3; unclear D gene. CDR3 length equals 13 residues. V was shortened by 2 bases and J by 5 bases, with 8 bases between the two germline ends. Germline V gene lookup returns CDR1 SGHAT and CDR2 FQNNGV. The CDR3 protein is CASSLISIDTQYF. CDR3 DNA: TGTGCCAGCAGCTTAATCTCTATAGATACGCAGTATTTT.

This clonotype came up many times. V gene TRBV27 combines with J gene TRBJ2-1; D may be TRBD2 (6 bases). The CDR3 is 15 residues long. The germline CDR1 and CDR2 sequences are MNHEY and SMNVEV (reference sequence). V shed 3 bases and J shed 5 bases, with 14 bases lying between them. CDR3 residues: CASSFETSRDNEQFF. CDR3 coding DNA: TGTGCCAGCAGTTTCGAGACTAGTCGAGACAATGAGCAGTTCTTC.

This clonotype was observed many times. For the CDR3, the DNA is TGTGCCAGCAGTGAGGGGGGGTCGGTGAACACTGAAGCTTTCTTT. It is translated as CASSEGGSVNTEAFF. The genes are TRBV6-1 and TRBJ1-1; D is possibly TRBD1 (5 bases). Between the trimmed V and J ends, which lost 3 bases and 0 bases, there was a span of 11 bases. Per germline, CDR1 MNHNS and CDR2 SASEGT. The CDR3 totals 15 residues.

The chain recombines TRBV6-6 with TRBJ2-4; maybe TRBD2 (5 bases). Trimming shortened V by 0 bases and J by 7 bases, and 19 bases separated the two germline ends. CDR3 length equals 17 residues. Germline lookup yields CDR1 MNHNY and CDR2 SVGAGI (reference sequence). This chain's CDR3 is CASSYSNGIPSSNIQYF. CDR3 nucleotides: TGTGCCAGCAGTTACTCGAACGGGATCCCCTCATCCAACATTCAGTACTTC.

This chain links TRBV28 with TRBJ1-1; TRBD1 agrees at 11 bases. This CDR3 contains 15 residues. V was pared by 8 bases and J by 3 bases, with 8 bases of the junction left unmatched. The germline V gene encodes CDR1 MDHEN and CDR2 SYDVKM. This CDR3 reads CASSWTGGEDTEAFF. The CDR3 bases are TGTGCCAGCTCTTGGACAGGGGGCGAGGACACTGAAGCTTTCTTT.

To note about this clonotype: One base away lies a much larger clone, so this may be a sequencing read error. The chain combines TRBV2 with TRBJ2-3; D may correspond to TRBD1 or TRBD2 (5 bases each). Per the germline V gene, CDR1 is SNHLY and CDR2 is FYNNEI. CDR3 length: 15 amino acids. CDR3 sequence (DNA): TGTGCCATCAGTCTGAGCGAGGGGAGCACAGATACGCAGTATTTT. As protein: CAISLSEGSTDTQYF.

This clonotype has a handful of counts. The chain is built from TRBV6-1 and TRBJ1-2, with D unclear. Germline values: CDR1 MNHNS, CDR2 SASEGT. The CDR3 sequence is 14 residues long. Trimming took off 5 bases at V and 4 bases at J, with 14 bases between the two ends. For the CDR3, the DNA is TGTGCCAGCAGTCCTCGAGGGAGCATCTATGGCTACACCTTC. This encodes CASSPRGSIYGYTF.

This clonotype was counted many times. The chain joins TRBV2 to TRBJ2-1; D might be TRBD1 or TRBD2, each matching 5 bases. The CDR3 is 13 residues long. With 8 bases removed from V and 6 bases from J, the gap between germline ends came to 14 bases. CDR1 SNHLY and CDR2 FYNNEI come from the germline V gene. CDR3 loop: CASRWDGRNEQFF. The DNA for the CDR3 is TGTGCCAGCCGGTGGGACGGGCGCAATGAGCAGTTCTTC. The full variable domain, its missing parts supplied by reference TRBV2 and TRBJ2-1, is EPEVTQTPSHQVTQMGQEVILRCVPISNHLYFYWYRQILGQKVEFLVSFYNNEISEKSEIFDDQFSVERPDGSNFTLKIRSTKLEDSAMYFCASRWDGRNEQFFGPGTRLTVL.

This clonotype turned up a few times. This chain links TRBV27 with TRBJ1-5; the match to TRBD1 covers 8 bases. After removal of 4 bases from V and 3 bases from J, the junction contained 2 bases not matched to a gene. The CDR3 is 14 residues long. The germline V gene encodes CDR1 MNHEY and CDR2 SMNVEV (reference sequence). The CDR3 DNA reads TGTGCCAGCAGTTCGACAGGGGACAATCAGCCCCAGCATTTT. Its translation: CASSSTGDNQPQHF.

This sequence joins TRBV20-1 and TRBJ1-3; tentative D call: TRBD1 (5 bases). The germline V gene encodes CDR1 DFQATT and CDR2 SNEGSKA (reference sequence). Deletions cut 6 bases from V and 3 bases from J, with 15 bases between. This CDR3 has 14 amino acids. CDR3 sequence (DNA): TGCAGTGCCGCCTTCAGGGAAAGTGGAAACACCATATATTTT. It codes for CSAAFRESGNTIYF.

The chain uses TRBV11-3 and TRBJ2-1; TRBD2 agrees at 10 bases. This CDR3 comprises 15 residues. V was clipped by 8 bases and J by 7 bases; unmatched bases: 11. CDR1 is SGHNT and CDR2 is YENEEA in the germline V gene. The CDR3 here is CASSRIAGGYNEQFF. CDR3 coding DNA: TGTGCCAGCTCGAGGATAGCGGGAGGTTATAATGAGCAGTTCTTC. Full variable domain (remainder filled in from reference TRBV11-3 and TRBJ2-1): EAGVVQSPRYKIIEKKQPVAFWCNPISGHNTLYWYLQNLGQGPELLIRYENEEAVDDSQLPKDRFSAERLKGVDSTLKIQPAELGDSAVYLCASSRIAGGYNEQFFGPGTRLTVL.

The genes are TRBV20-1 and TRBJ2-1, with 10 bases matching TRBD2. Germline V gene lookup returns CDR1 DFQATT and CDR2 SNEGSKA (reference sequence). V lost 0 bases to trimming and J lost 7 bases; unmatched junction nucleotides: 9. The CDR3 spans 16 residues. The CDR3 sequence is CSARDDSLAGVNEQFF. The CDR3 DNA sequence: TGCAGTGCTAGAGATGATTCCCTAGCGGGAGTGAATGAGCAGTTCTTC.

The chain employs TRBV12-3 or TRBV12-4 and TRBJ1-2; 8 nucleotides align to TRBD1. Germline trimming cut 6 bases from V and 0 bases from J; bases unmatched to any gene: 9. CDR3 length equals 16 residues. The CDR3 DNA follows: TGTGCCAGCAGGTACGGACAGGGTTGGTCTAACTATGGCTACACCTTC. Amino acids: CASRYGQGWSNYGYTF.

This clonotype occurred many times. The V gene is TRBV28, the J gene TRBJ1-5; possibly TRBD1 for D (6 bases). This CDR3 contains 14 residues. Germline-derived CDR1 and CDR2 are MDHEN and SYDVKM. The V end lost 10 bases, the J end lost 0 bases, and 13 bases lay between the germline ends. CDR3 loop: CAIRQVSSNQPQHF. CDR3 in DNA: TGTGCCATTCGACAGGTCTCTAGCAATCAGCCCCAGCATTTT.

This clonotype came up many times. The chain employs TRBV5-5 and TRBJ2-7, with no clear D. The germline V and J ends were trimmed by 0 bases and 5 bases, with 6 bases remaining between them. Germline assignment: CDR1 SGHKS and CDR2 YYEKEE (reference sequence). The length of the CDR3 is 12 residues. The chain's CDR3 is CASSLDGHEQYF. In DNA, the CDR3 is TGTGCCAGCAGCTTGGACGGCCACGAGCAGTACTTC.

The V and J genes are TRBV29-1 and TRBJ2-2, with 11 bases lining up with TRBD1. V lost 4 bases and J lost 7; bases outside the gene matches: 11. CDR1 SQVTM and CDR2 ANQGSEA come from the germline V gene. The CDR3 length is 16 residues. The CDR3 nucleotides read TGCAGCGTTGTGGACAGGGGGCGCTTGTACGGCGGGGAGCTGTTTTTT. Its translation: CSVVDRGRLYGGELFF.

This clonotype was counted a few times. The rearrangement joins TRBV19 to TRBJ1-5; no definite D call. The germline V gene has CDR1 LNHDA and CDR2 SQIVND (reference sequence). The CDR3 loop spans 15 amino acids. The germline V and J ends were trimmed by 3 bases and 0 bases, with 9 bases remaining between them. The CDR3 nucleotides are TGTGCCAGTAGTATGGACGGGAGTAGCAATCAGCCCCAGCATTTT. Protein sequence: CASSMDGSSNQPQHF.